These 26 T cell receptor beta chains were all obtained from the same sample, sequenced in a study of blood T cells in healthy people across ages. It was with a sample-barcoded 5' primer and a J-beta primer mix that a second PCR of roughly 7 to 12 cycles was run. TCRdb analysed the 5' RACE reads with MiXCR anew, one entry per CDR3 protein. The sample holds about 1.8 million distinct CDR3 sequences, approximately 50% seen once. Input material: blood. The receptor source for this set is a middle-aged woman in good health.

This clonotype was counted a few times. The V and J genes are TRBV6-5 and TRBJ2-7, with D maybe TRBD2 (5 bases). The germline gives CDR1 MNHEY, CDR2 SVGAGI. This CDR3 is 14 amino acids long. V gave up 6 bases and J gave up 1 base, with 13 bases separating them. Written as DNA, the CDR3 is TGTGCCAGCAGGTCACCGGGATTTTCCTACGAGCAGTACTTC. As protein: CASRSPGFSYEQYF.

The chain is built from TRBV9 and TRBJ2-3; possible D gene TRBD2, 5 bases. Germline V gene data show CDR1 as SGDLS and CDR2 as YYNGEE. The CDR3 has 15 residues. The ends were cut back, 4 bases at V and 3 bases at J, with 15 bases in the middle. CDR3 residues: CASSTRAFVTDTQYF. As DNA, the CDR3 is TGTGCCAGCAGCACTAGGGCTTTCGTGACAGATACGCAGTATTTT. Variable domain in full (rest from reference TRBV9 and TRBJ2-3): DSGVTQTPKHLITATGQRVTLRCSPRSGDLSVYWYQQSLDQGLQFLIQYYNGEERAKGNILERFSAQQFPDLHSELNLSSLELGDSALYFCASSTRAFVTDTQYFGPGTRLTVL.

The chain carries TRBV2 and TRBJ1-5, with D uncertain. The germline V gene encodes CDR1 SNHLY and CDR2 FYNNEI. Trimming took off 2 bases at V and 10 bases at J, with 12 bases between the two ends. This CDR3 has 13 amino acids. The CDR3 here is CASSENGPSPQHF. CDR3 DNA: TGTGCCAGCAGTGAAAACGGGCCATCCCCCCAGCATTTT.

The chain joins TRBV11-1 to TRBJ2-7; the match to TRBD2 covers 12 bases. This CDR3 is built from 15 residues. Germline loops: CDR1 SGHAT, CDR2 FQDESV (reference sequence). Trimming took 5 bases from V and 3 from J; bases not matched to a gene: 5. This CDR3 is CASSLGLAGNYEQYF. DNA of the CDR3: TGTGCCAGCAGCCTCGGACTAGCGGGAAACTACGAGCAGTACTTC. Full variable domain (remainder filled in from reference TRBV11-1 and TRBJ2-7): EAEVAQSPRYKITEKSQAVAFWCDPISGHATLYWYRQILGQGPELLVQFQDESVVDDSQLPKDRFSAERLKGVDSTLKIQPAELGDSAMYLCASSLGLAGNYEQYFGPGTRLTVT.

V usage is TRBV16 and J usage is TRBJ1-4, with 7 bases identical to TRBD1. Germline-derived CDR1 and CDR2 are KGHSY and FQNENV. The V and J ends lost 0 bases and 0 bases, in that order; junction bases with no gene match: 7. The CDR3 sequence is 18 residues long. As DNA, the CDR3 is TGTGCCAGCAGCCAATCGAGACAGGGACGAACAACTAATGAAAAACTGTTTTTT. This gives the protein CASSQSRQGRTTNEKLFF.

This clonotype was counted a single time. This chain joins TRBV6-1 and TRBJ2-7; 7 nucleotides line up with TRBD1. After removal of 6 bases from V and 3 bases from J, the junction contained 5 bases not matched to a gene. The CDR3 length is 13 residues. Germline V lookup: CDR1 MNHNS, CDR2 SASEGT. The CDR3 loop is CASRWDRGYEQYF. The CDR3 DNA follows: TGTGCCAGCAGGTGGGACAGAGGCTACGAGCAGTACTTC.

The V call is TRBV15, the J call TRBJ2-1; no definite D call. Per the germline V gene, CDR1 is LNHNV and CDR2 is YYDKDF (reference sequence). The V end was cut by 6 bases, the J end by 12 bases, with 15 bases between. This CDR3 has 12 amino acids. The CDR3 is CATSPDRARQFF. The CDR3 nucleotides are TGTGCCACCAGTCCGGACCGCGCGAGGCAGTTCTTC.

The sample holds a few counts of this clonotype. The chain uses TRBV7-2 and TRBJ2-3; 8 nucleotides align to TRBD2. The ends lost 2 bases at V and 1 base at J; junction bases unmatched: 2. CDR3 length: 15 residues. Germline lookup yields CDR1 SGHTA and CDR2 FQGNSA. This CDR3 reads CASSLTGGRTDTQYF. CDR3 sequence (DNA): TGTGCCAGCAGCTTAACGGGGGGGCGCACAGATACGCAGTATTTT.

The chain couples TRBV9 to TRBJ2-1; 9 positions match TRBD2. The CDR3 extends over 19 amino acids. Germline V gives CDR1 SGDLS, CDR2 YYNGEE. V gave up 4 bases and J gave up 2 bases; unmatched junction bases: 16. CDR3 residues: CASSPSLVSGGPPYNEQFF. Written as DNA, the CDR3 is TGTGCCAGCAGCCCCTCTTTAGTGAGCGGGGGGCCCCCCTACAATGAGCAGTTCTTC. Full variable domain (missing parts from reference TRBV9 and TRBJ2-1): DSGVTQTPKHLITATGQRVTLRCSPRSGDLSVYWYQQSLDQGLQFLIQYYNGEERAKGNILERFSAQQFPDLHSELNLSSLELGDSALYFCASSPSLVSGGPPYNEQFFGPGTRLTVL.

About this clonotype itself: Being one base from a much bigger clone, this may be a read error. The chain recombines TRBV6-2 or TRBV6-3 with TRBJ2-1, with 8 positions matching TRBD2. Germline V gene sequence: CDR1 MNHEY, CDR2 SVGEGT. The CDR3 loop spans 17 amino acids. The V and J ends lost 0 bases and 4 bases, in that order; junction bases with no gene match: 8. This CDR3 reads CASSYSPASGLYNEQFF. The CDR3 nucleotides are TGTGCCAGCAGTTACTCTCCTGCTAGCGGGTTATACAATGAGCAGTTCTTC.

The V gene is TRBV27, the J gene TRBJ1-5; D is unresolved. CDR1 and CDR2 (germline): MNHEY, SMNVEV (reference sequence). Trimming took 6 bases from V and 1 from J, leaving 4 bases between them. The CDR3 loop spans 12 amino acids. The CDR3: CASRESNQPQHF. In DNA, the CDR3 is TGTGCCAGCAGGGAAAGCAATCAGCCCCAGCATTTT.

This chain uses TRBV14 with TRBJ1-4; D gene uncertain. Germline lookup yields CDR1 SGHDN and CDR2 FVKESK. The CDR3 sequence is 17 residues long. The ends were cut back, 0 bases at V and 2 bases at J, with 13 bases in the middle. CDR3 amino acids: CASSQDGAIGTNEKLFF. For the CDR3, the DNA is TGTGCCAGCAGCCAAGATGGAGCTATCGGGACTAATGAAAAACTGTTTTTT.

The chain links TRBV20-1 to TRBJ2-1; perhaps TRBD2 as D (5 bases). V lost 5 bases, J lost 5 bases, and 13 bases lay in between. CDR1 and CDR2 from the germline V gene are DFQATT and SNEGSKA (reference sequence). The CDR3 loop spans 13 amino acids. The CDR3 bases are TGCAGTGCTCCCGTAGCCGGGAACAATGAGCAGTTCTTC. Translated: CSAPVAGNNEQFF.

The gene calls are TRBV6-6 and TRBJ1-2, with 9 bases fitting TRBD1. The length of the CDR3 is 15 residues. Germline CDR1 and CDR2: MNHNY and SVGAGI (reference sequence). Trimming took 5 bases from V and 5 from J; bases not matched to a gene: 9. The CDR3 DNA reads TGTGCCAGCAGTAAACCTGGACAGGGGTTGTATGGCTACACCTTC. This codes for CASSKPGQGLYGYTF.

This clonotype was detected a few times. The chain joins TRBV6-5 to TRBJ2-7, with D unclear. Germline CDR1 reads MNHEY; CDR2 reads SVGAGI. The CDR3 has 13 amino acids. V was clipped by 1 base and J by 6 bases, with 10 bases between them. CDR3 in amino acids: CASSYFSSSEQYF. The CDR3 DNA is TGTGCCAGCAGTTACTTCTCGTCGTCCGAGCAGTACTTC.

This chain uses TRBV6-5 with TRBJ1-1; no clear D. CDR3 size: 13 residues. The V end was cut by 2 bases, the J end by 4 bases, with 8 bases between. The germline V gene has CDR1 MNHEY and CDR2 SVGAGI. The CDR3 bases are TGTGCCAGCAGTTACCCTGCGGGCACTGAAGCTTTCTTT. This codes for CASSYPAGTEAFF.

The chain is built from TRBV29-1 and TRBJ2-7, with a tentative D call TRBD1 (6 bases). Germline-derived CDR1 and CDR2 are SQVTM and ANQGSEA. The germline V and J ends were trimmed by 4 bases and 3 bases, with 10 bases remaining between them. The CDR3 consists of 12 residues. CDR3 DNA sequence: TGCAGCGTTGGACAGGCTGGCTACGAGCAGTACTTC. Its protein is CSVGQAGYEQYF.

The CDR3 DNA is TGCGCCAGCAGCCAACCATCTTTAGCGGGGGGGTTAGATACGCAGTATTTT. This encodes CASSQPSLAGGLDTQYF. This rearrangement joins TRBV4-3 to TRBJ2-3; 11 bases match TRBD2. J gave up 5 bases and V 2 bases, and 9 bases lay outside the gene matches. CDR1 LGHNA and CDR2 YSLEER come from the germline V gene. This CDR3 has 17 amino acids.

The chain carries TRBV21-1 and TRBJ2-5; the D call TRBD1 from the table was never checked on the DNA. TRBV21-1 is annotated as a pseudogene. The length of the CDR3 is 15 residues. The CDR3 protein is CASSKVEGVGETQYF. The CDR3 bases are TGTGCCAGCAGCAAAGTAGAGGGGGTAGGAGAGACCCAGTACTTC.

The chain carries TRBV5-1 and TRBJ2-3; 10 bases are shared with TRBD1. Germline V gene lookup returns CDR1 SGHRS and CDR2 YFSETQ. The V segment lost 1 base and the J segment 7 bases; nucleotides outside the gene matches: 9. The length of the CDR3 is 16 residues. In DNA, the CDR3 is TGCGCCAGCAGCTTGCCCGGGACAGGGGTGGGGAATACGCAGTATTTT. Translating it yields CASSLPGTGVGNTQYF.

J is TRBJ2-7 and V is TRBV20-1, with 11 bases aligning to TRBD1. The CDR3 extends over 14 amino acids. Germline loops: CDR1 DFQATT, CDR2 SNEGSKA (reference sequence). V lost 5 bases to trimming and J lost 1 base; unmatched junction nucleotides: 4. Here the CDR3 reads CSASDRGQSYEQYF. The CDR3 DNA sequence: TGCAGTGCTTCGGACAGGGGGCAATCCTACGAGCAGTACTTC.

The chain links TRBV2 to TRBJ1-1; D is unclear. Trimming removed 4 bases at V and 5 bases at J, with 14 bases between. Germline V gene data show CDR1 as SNHLY and CDR2 as FYNNEI. The CDR3 covers 14 residues. The DNA for the CDR3 is TGTGCCAGCAGTGGGGCAGGAGTGAGGACTGAAGCTTTCTTT. Translated: CASSGAGVRTEAFF.

The chain combines TRBV20-1 with TRBJ2-1; 8 bases agree with TRBD1. After removal of 1 base from V and 1 base from J, the junction contained 12 bases not matched to a gene. Germline-derived CDR1 and CDR2 are DFQATT and SNEGSKA (reference sequence). This CDR3 contains 18 residues. The CDR3: CSARAQGGGSGSYNEQFF. The DNA for the CDR3 is TGCAGTGCTAGAGCACAGGGGGGAGGATCAGGTTCCTACAATGAGCAGTTCTTC.

This clonotype has only a few counts. One junction end disagrees with the germline gene, perhaps due to a read error. The chain couples TRBV7-2 to TRBJ2-1; D is possibly TRBD2 (5 bases). Per germline, CDR1 SGHTA and CDR2 FQGNSA. This CDR3 is built from 15 residues. The DNA for the CDR3 is TGCGCCAGCAGCTTGGAGGCGTCCGCCTACAATGAGCAGTTCTTC. It codes for CASSLEASAYNEQFF.

Worth noting for this clonotype: This may be a read error, as it is one base from a much larger clone. This chain connects TRBV4-3 to TRBJ2-1; D not certain. Deletions cut 1 base from V and 6 bases from J, with 13 bases between. Germline lookup yields CDR1 LGHNA and CDR2 YSLEER. This CDR3 region has 15 residues. CDR3 loop: CASSQGGSPCNEQFF. As DNA, the CDR3 is TGCGCCAGCAGCCAAGGGGGTAGCCCCTGCAATGAGCAGTTCTTC.

This chain links TRBV7-2 with TRBJ2-5; 11 bases agree with TRBD2. The CDR3 totals 16 residues. The germline CDR1 and CDR2 sequences are SGHTA and FQGNSA. The V gene end was trimmed by 2 bases and the J gene end by 5 bases; junction bases not matched to a gene: 7. The CDR3 loop reads CASSLSSGGAWETQYF. DNA of the CDR3: TGTGCCAGCAGCTTAAGTAGCGGGGGGGCCTGGGAGACCCAGTACTTC.